Below, one TCR beta chain is given with its context. These data belong to a study of blood T cell repertoires in COVID-19. Overall study: Sample material is recorded as cDNA or gDNA derived from T cells, B-cell-depleted T cells, or PBMCs.

The CDR3 runs 15 residues. V gave up 1 base and J gave up 4 bases, with 10 bases separating them. CDR1 SEHNR and CDR2 FQNEAQ come from the germline V gene (reference sequence). Sequenced by immunoSEQ multiplex PCR; TCRdb stores in-frame clones only, minus some. The data hold over 120,000 clones, with roughly 80% observed a single time. Sequenced input: peripheral blood. This clonotype was obtained from a human donor in a cohort sampled during active COVID-19. This chain links TRBV7-9 with TRBJ1-4; D might be TRBD1 (6 bases). For the CDR3, the DNA is TGTGCCAGCAGCTTAGGAGGGGGTCTTAATGAAAAACTGTTTTTT. It codes for CASSLGGGLNEKLFF.